This T cell receptor beta chain was identified during a study of blood T cell repertoires in COVID-19. This clone has only a few counts. The CDR3 sequence is 16 residues long. From germline, CDR1 is KGHSH and CDR2 LQKENI. V was clipped by 4 bases and J by 1 base; unmatched bases: 5. Assay used: immunoSEQ multiplex PCR; TCRdb lists only in-frame clones, some missing. The repertoire consists of a few hundred thousand clones, with approximately 87% occurring once and the leading ten covering around 7.8%. The rearrangement joins TRBV18 to TRBJ2-1; the match to TRBD1 covers 9 bases. This TCR was recovered from a woman aged 45-60 years who had recovered from COVID-19. The sequenced material came from peripheral blood. The CDR3 loop is CASSLRTGVSYNEQFF. DNA of the CDR3: TGTGCCAGCTCACTGCGGACAGGGGTATCCTACAATGAGCAGTTCTTC.